Listed below are T cell receptor beta chains from one sample, sequenced in a study of cytomegalovirus exposure and HLA in healthy donors. Some clones are missing from TCRdb's copy, which holds only in-frame ones; the method was immunoSEQ multiplex PCR. Of about 190,000 clones listed, roughly 80% are singletons. The sample consisted of PBMCs. These receptors all come from a man aged 45-65 years in good health and CMV-seronegative. CDR3s include the opening cysteine and the closing phenylalanine or tryptophan. Clone size, where shown, is once, few, many, or a class for clones that have expanded.

V gene: TRBV10-3; clone size: -; J gene: TRBJ1-2; CDR3 protein: CAIRTGPSSYGYTF
V gene: TRBV7-9; clone size: -; J gene: TRBJ1-4; CDR3 protein: CASSLALGAGEKLFF
V gene: TRBV6-1; clone size: once; J gene: TRBJ1-5; CDR3 protein: CASSWTDSNQPQHF
V gene: TRBV29-1; clone size: once; J gene: TRBJ2-3; CDR3 protein: CSVEDQGAPDTQYF
V gene: TRBV6-5; clone size: -; J gene: TRBJ1-2; CDR3 protein: CASSPPTGRGYTF
V gene: TRBV19; clone size: -; J gene: TRBJ1-2; CDR3 protein: CASSFDGRAADGYTF
V gene: TRBV5-4; clone size: once; J gene: TRBJ2-3; CDR3 protein: CASSLGGTDTQYF
V gene: TRBV7-3; clone size: -; J gene: TRBJ1-6; CDR3 protein: CASSSTGVGSPLHF
V gene: TRBV18; clone size: once; J gene: TRBJ1-1; CDR3 protein: CATTGGRSPMNTEAFF
V gene: TRBV11-2; clone size: -; J gene: TRBJ2-2; CDR3 protein: CASITLWGRSSGELFF
V gene: TRBV30; clone size: -; J gene: TRBJ1-3; CDR3 protein: CAWQGGNTIYF
V gene: TRBV30; clone size: once; J gene: TRBJ1-3; CDR3 protein: CAWSTGSGNTIYF
V gene: TRBV27; clone size: -; J gene: TRBJ1-5; CDR3 protein: CASKMSDDNQPQHF
V gene: TRBV29-1; clone size: few; J gene: TRBJ2-7; CDR3 protein: CSAVSASYEQYF
V gene: TRBV6-4; clone size: -; J gene: TRBJ2-7; CDR3 protein: CASKNWTRMDYEQYF
V gene: TRBV7-2; clone size: -; J gene: TRBJ1-1; CDR3 protein: CASSPTGRGNTEAFF
V gene: TRBV13; clone size: -; J gene: TRBJ2-2; CDR3 protein: CASSNPEGPNTGELFF
V gene: TRBV18; clone size: -; J gene: TRBJ2-7; CDR3 protein: CASSQGTTYPYEQYF